This T cell receptor (beta chain) was found in a study of CD8 T cells in ankylosing spondylitis. TCR beta libraries were made by quantitative 5'-RACE with molecular barcodes. TCRdb re-called the 5' RACE reads through MiXCR, storing one row per CDR3 protein. The table includes 100,000 to 150,000 distinct CDR3 sequences, around 9.7% detected once. Overall study findings and caveats: What seemed typical of ankylosing spondylitis blood was a TCR beta motif built from several highly homologous variants. Clones linked to disease, bearing a CD8+ phenotype, were relatively rare in peripheral blood. Matched ankylosing spondylitis synovial fluid reportedly contained a significantly enriched population of disease-linked clones.

This clonotype was recorded a few times. Its antigen is as yet unknown. This CDR3 is 15 amino acids long. V shed 2 bases and J 6 bases; nucleotides not matched to a gene: 9. The sequenced sample was blood, either unsorted or a sorted T cell fraction (not recorded which). The chain employs TRBV12-3 or TRBV12-4 and TRBJ2-7; 8 nucleotides agree with TRBD1. The clonotype comes from a male donor with ankylosing spondylitis or in good health (not recorded which). In DNA, the CDR3 is TGTGCCAGCAGTTTAAGTGTACAGGGGGTGCGCGAGCAGTACTTC. Its protein is CASSLSVQGVREQYF.